This TCR beta chain was recovered during a study of T cell responses to AZD1222 COVID-19 vaccine. General study findings and limits: Baseline serostatus was positive in only a handful of AZD1222 recipients.

Profiling relied on immunoSEQ multiplex PCR, and the TCRdb table lists in-frame clones only, not all of them. The table records more than 85,000 clones, approximately 86% of them present only once. The V and J ends lost 0 bases and 3 bases, in that order; junction bases with no gene match: 6. CDR3 length equals 16 residues. CDR1 and CDR2 (germline): LGHNA, YSLEER. This clone was detected only a few times. Its antigen is undetermined. Sequences were derived from peripheral blood, sampled on day 0 of MenACWY control vaccination. The receptor's source is an adult in good health. The J gene is TRBJ2-7, the V gene TRBV4-3, with 9 nucleotides matching TRBD1. The CDR3: CASSQDWGQGGYEQYF. The CDR3 nucleotides are TGCGCCAGCAGCCAAGATTGGGGACAGGGAGGCTACGAGCAGTACTTC.